This T cell receptor (beta chain) appears in the sequencing data of a study of long-term antiretroviral therapy in people with HIV. To note about this clone: The antigen is undetermined.

There were roughly 0.95-11 million cryopreserved PBMC in the samples before DNA extraction. Broader study findings: Those clones which expanded before ART made up the dominant part of the repertoire at all time points. CDR3 length ranges were narrower in HIV repertoires than in controls. Unavailable data included ART adherence, viral resistance and therapy changes (switches in treatment).

Unmatched junction bases numbered 6, after V lost 5 bases and J lost 2 bases. Germline-derived CDR1 and CDR2 are SGDLS and YYNGEE. CDR3 length: 16 residues. Survey-level immunoSEQ v3.0 assays were run. Here immunoSEQ multiplex PCR was the method, and the copy in TCRdb shows in-frame clones only, minus some. The sample consists of about 11,000 clones, around 80% of them appearing once. J is TRBJ2-1 and V is TRBV9; 11 nucleotides line up with TRBD2. The specimen comprised unsorted PBMCs, sampled about 7 years after starting antiretroviral therapy. The sequence was obtained from a man aged 50 to 60 with HIV. The CDR3 nucleotides read TGTGCCAGCAGTGCTCCGGGACTAGCGGCCTACAATGAGCAGTTCTTC. Protein sequence: CASSAPGLAAYNEQFF. Complete variable domain (other parts from reference TRBV9 and TRBJ2-1): DSGVTQTPKHLITATGQRVTLRCSPRSGDLSVYWYQQSLDQGLQFLIQYYNGEERAKGNILERFSAQQFPDLHSELNLSSLELGDSALYFCASSAPGLAAYNEQFFGPGTRLTVL.